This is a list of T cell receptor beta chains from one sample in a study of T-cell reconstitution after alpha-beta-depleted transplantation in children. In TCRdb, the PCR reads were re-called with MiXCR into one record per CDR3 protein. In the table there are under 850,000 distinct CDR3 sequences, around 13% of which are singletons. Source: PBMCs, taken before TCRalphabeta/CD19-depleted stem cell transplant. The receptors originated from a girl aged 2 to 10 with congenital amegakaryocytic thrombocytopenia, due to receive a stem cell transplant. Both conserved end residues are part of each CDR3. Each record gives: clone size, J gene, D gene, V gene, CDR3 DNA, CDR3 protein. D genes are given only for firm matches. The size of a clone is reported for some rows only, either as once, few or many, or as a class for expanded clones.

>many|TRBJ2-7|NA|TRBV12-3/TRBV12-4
TGTGCCAGCAGTTTAGATATAGCGGCAAGCTCCTACGAGCAGTACTTC
CASSLDIAASSYEQYF
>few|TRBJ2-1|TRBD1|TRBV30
TGTGCCTGGAGTCCCGGACAGGGGGGAATGCATGAGCAGTTCTTC
CAWSPGQGGMHEQFF
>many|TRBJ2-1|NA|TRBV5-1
TGCGCCAGCAGCTTCGATAGACAGCAGTTCTTC
CASSFDRQQFF
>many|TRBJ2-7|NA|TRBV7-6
TGTGCCAGCAGTTATGAAGCGGGCACATTCATTTACGAGCAGTACTTC
CASSYEAGTFIYEQYF
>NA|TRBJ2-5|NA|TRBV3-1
TGTGCCAGCAGCCTGGGGACTGAAGGGGCCCAGTACTTC
CASSLGTEGAQYF
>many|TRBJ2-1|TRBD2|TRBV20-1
TGCAGTGCTAGTTCAGCGGGGGGTTGGTCGGAGCAGTTCTTC
CSASSAGGWSEQFF
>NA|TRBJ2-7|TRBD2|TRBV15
TGTGCCACCAGACTAGCGGGAGGTGCCTACGAGCAGTACTTC
CATRLAGGAYEQYF
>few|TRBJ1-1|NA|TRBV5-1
TGCGCCAGCAGCTTGGGGGGTTCTTATACTGAAGCTTTCTTT
CASSLGGSYTEAFF
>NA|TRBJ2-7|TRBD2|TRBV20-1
TGCAGTGCAAGGAGTTCCGAGACTAGCGTATACGAGCAGTACTTC
CSARSSETSVYEQYF
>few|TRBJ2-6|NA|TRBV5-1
TGCGCCAGCAAGCTCCTGCCGGGTGACTCTGGGGCCAACGTCCTGACTTTC
CASKLLPGDSGANVLTF
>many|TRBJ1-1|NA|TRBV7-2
TGTGCCAGCAGCTTCAAGGCGAACACTGAAGCTTTCTTT
CASSFKANTEAFF
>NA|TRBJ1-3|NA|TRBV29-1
TGCAGCGTTGAAAAGGGATTTGGAAACACCATATATTTT
CSVEKGFGNTIYF
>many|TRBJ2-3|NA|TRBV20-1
TGCAGTGCTAGGGGATTTCGACGGGCAGATACGCAGTATTTT
CSARGFRRADTQYF
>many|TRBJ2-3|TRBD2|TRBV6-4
TGTGCCAGCAGCATAGCGGGAGGATCGGATACGCAGTATTTT
CASSIAGGSDTQYF
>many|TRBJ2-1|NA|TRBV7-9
TGTGCCAGCAGCCGTTTCGGGAGATACTCCTACAATGAGCAGTTCTTC
CASSRFGRYSYNEQFF
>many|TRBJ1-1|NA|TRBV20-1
TGCAGTTCGAGGGCTGCTATGAACACTGAAGCTTTCTTT
CSSRAAMNTEAFF
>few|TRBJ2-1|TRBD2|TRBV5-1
TGCGCCAGCAGCCCATTCACTAGCGCGGAGAGGAATGAGCAGTTCTTC
CASSPFTSAERNEQFF
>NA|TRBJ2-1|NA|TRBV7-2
TGTGCCAGCAGCTTTAGGGGAGTGAACAATGAGCAGTTCTTC
CASSFRGVNNEQFF
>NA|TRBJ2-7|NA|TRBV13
TGTGCCAGCTGCTTAGTGGTCGGTGACAGACGAACATTCCACTACGAGCAGTACTTC
CASCLVVGDRRTFHYEQYF
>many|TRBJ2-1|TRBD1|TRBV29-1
TGCAGCGTTACAACCGGGACAGGGTCCTACAATGAGCAGTTCTTC
CSVTTGTGSYNEQFF
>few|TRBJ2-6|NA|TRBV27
TGTGCCAGCAGCATCATCGGGGGTGATGGGGCCAACGTCCTGACTTTC
CASSIIGGDGANVLTF
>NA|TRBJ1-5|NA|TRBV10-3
TGTGCCATCAGTGAGGTGCAGGCAAATCAGCCCCAGCATTTT
CAISEVQANQPQHF